Sequencing of this T cell receptor beta chain was carried out in a study of cytomegalovirus exposure and HLA in healthy donors. Both 60 Vbeta primers and 13 Jbeta primers went into the PCR. The table came from immunoSEQ multiplex PCR; TCRdb's copy has only in-frame clones and leaves some out. The sample carries some 120,000 clones, 60% to 75% recorded once. Notes on the study in general: Earlier analysis looked at TCR beta V segments, and most were productive about 87% or about 30% of the time.

In germline, CDR1 is SGHTA, CDR2 FQGNSA. V was pared by 3 bases and J by 6 bases, with 3 bases of the junction left unmatched. The CDR3 spans 14 residues. This clone was observed a handful of times. Its antigen is still unknown. The specimen was PBMCs. The rearrangement uses TRBV7-2 and TRBJ2-3; TRBD2 aligns across 10 bases. The clonotype comes from a woman aged 45-59 years in good health and CMV-seropositive. CDR3 loop: CASSFSGGADTQYF. DNA of the CDR3: TGTGCCAGCAGCTTCAGCGGGGGGGCCGATACGCAGTATTTT. Supplemented by reference TRBV7-2 and TRBJ2-3, the full variable domain reads GAGVSQSPSNKVTEKGKDVELRCDPISGHTALYWYRQSLGQGLEFLIYFQGNSAPDKSGLPSDRFSAERTGGSVSTLTIQRTQQEDSAVYLCASSFSGGADTQYFGPGTRLTVL.